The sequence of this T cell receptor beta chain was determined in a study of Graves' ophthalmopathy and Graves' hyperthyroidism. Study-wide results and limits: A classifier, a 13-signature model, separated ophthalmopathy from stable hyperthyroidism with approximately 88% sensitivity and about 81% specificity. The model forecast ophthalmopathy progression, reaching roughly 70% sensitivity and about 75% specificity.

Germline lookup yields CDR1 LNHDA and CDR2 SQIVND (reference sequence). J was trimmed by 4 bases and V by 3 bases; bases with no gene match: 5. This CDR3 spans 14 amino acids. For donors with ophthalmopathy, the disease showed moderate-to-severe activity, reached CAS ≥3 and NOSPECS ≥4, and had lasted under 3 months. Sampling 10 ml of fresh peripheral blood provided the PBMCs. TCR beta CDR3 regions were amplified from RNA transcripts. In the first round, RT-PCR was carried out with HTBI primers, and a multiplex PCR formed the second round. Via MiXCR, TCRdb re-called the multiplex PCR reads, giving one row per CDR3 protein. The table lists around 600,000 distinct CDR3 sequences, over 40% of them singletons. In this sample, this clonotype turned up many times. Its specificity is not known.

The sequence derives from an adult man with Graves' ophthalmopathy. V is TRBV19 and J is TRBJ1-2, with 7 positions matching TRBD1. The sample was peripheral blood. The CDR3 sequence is CASSIGGQFYGYTF. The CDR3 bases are TGTGCCAGTAGTATCGGGGGACAGTTCTATGGCTACACCTTC.